This entry describes one T cell receptor (beta chain). The target antigen is unknown. CDR3 length equals 15 residues. Trimming took 4 bases from V and 5 from J; bases not matched to a gene: 4. Germline lookup yields CDR1 LGHNA and CDR2 YSLEER. These data originate in a study of cytomegalovirus exposure and HLA in healthy donors. Study-wide results and caveats: Some V segments, TRBV6-2 and TRBV6-3 among them, were indistinguishable and were therefore excluded.

This PCR relied on a set of 60 Vbeta primers and 13 Jbeta primers. Generated by immunoSEQ multiplex PCR, the TCRdb table keeps only in-frame clones and is missing some. The sample includes approximately 210,000 clones, around 79% seen only once; the top ten take approximately 0.4%. This clonotype originated in a male donor in good health and CMV-seropositive. The chain carries TRBV4-3 and TRBJ2-3; 12 bases agree with TRBD2. The sequenced sample consisted of PBMCs. CDR3 nucleotides: TGCGCCAGCAGCCGAAGACTAGCGGGGGTAGATACGCAGTATTTT. Its protein is CASSRRLAGVDTQYF.